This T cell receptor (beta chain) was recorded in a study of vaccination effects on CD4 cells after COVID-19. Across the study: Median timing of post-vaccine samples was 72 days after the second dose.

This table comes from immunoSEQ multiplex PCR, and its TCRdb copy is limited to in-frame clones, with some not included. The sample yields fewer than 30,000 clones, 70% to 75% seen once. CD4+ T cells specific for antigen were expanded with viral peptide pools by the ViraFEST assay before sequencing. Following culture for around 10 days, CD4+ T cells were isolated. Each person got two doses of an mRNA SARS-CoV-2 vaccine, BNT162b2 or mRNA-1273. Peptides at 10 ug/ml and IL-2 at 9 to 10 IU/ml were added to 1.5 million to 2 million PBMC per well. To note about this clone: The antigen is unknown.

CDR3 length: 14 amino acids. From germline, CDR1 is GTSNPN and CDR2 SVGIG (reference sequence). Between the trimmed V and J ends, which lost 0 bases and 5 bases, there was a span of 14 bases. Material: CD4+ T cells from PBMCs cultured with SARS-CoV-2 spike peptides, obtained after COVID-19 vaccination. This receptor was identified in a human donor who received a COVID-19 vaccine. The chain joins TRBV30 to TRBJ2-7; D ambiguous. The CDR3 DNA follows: TGTGCCTGGAGTGTTGGGGATGGGTTCGACGAGCAGTACTTC. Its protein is CAWSVGDGFDEQYF.